This T cell receptor (beta chain) derives from a study of beta chain features in type 1 diabetes. Turning to the study itself: What patients shared with healthy donors was a similar profile of age, gender and cell yields. Study results and caveats: Any HLA type influence on TCRB rearrangement was left unresolved here. When Type 1 diabetes patients were examined, their TCRB CDR3s proved moderately but significantly shorter in all four CD4+ subsets.

CDR1 is SEHNR and CDR2 is FQNEAQ in the germline V gene (reference sequence). The CDR3 has 15 amino acids. Trimming removed 3 bases at V and 2 bases at J, with 11 bases between. This clone has just a few counts. Its specificity is unknown. cDNA synthesis used the whole RNA isolate, giving expressed TCRB sequences. Repertoires were generated with immunoSEQ multiplex PCR, while TCRdb's copy carries only in-frame clones and drops some. The table lists 350,000 to 450,000 clones, approximately 15% of them singletons, with 0.035% to 0.045% in the top ten. The sequenced sample consisted of naive CD4+ T cells from blood. V is TRBV7-9 and J is TRBJ2-1; D is perhaps TRBD2 (6 bases). This TCR derives from a man aged 25-45 years in good health. This CDR3 is CASSFGGNAYNEQFF. The CDR3 DNA sequence: TGTGCCAGCAGCTTTGGGGGGAACGCCTACAATGAGCAGTTCTTC.